This entry lists 9 T cell receptor beta chains sequenced from one sample in a study of spatial heterogeneity in lung cancer. The study's findings and limits: It was found that expanded intratumoral alpha and beta TCR counts tracked tumor mutation counts.

Noted time point: sample taken at primary tumor resection. No antigen has been assigned to these receptors. Each CDR3 protein is one row after TCRdb ran MiXCR on the 5' RACE reads. The sample holds roughly 19,000 distinct CDR3 sequences, approximately 5.8% seen once. The sequences come from lung tumor tissue, collected at surgery. Every receptor here comes from a female donor with early-stage non-small cell lung cancer.

On this clonotype: This beta chain came through as a stray read in a library set up for alpha chains, and its size says little. CDR3 sequence reads: CASSQVRGKTEAFF. CDR3 DNA: TGTGCCAGCAGCCAAGTTCGGGGAAAGACTGAAGCTTTCTTT. The V gene is TRBV3-1, the J gene TRBJ1-1; no clear D. Deletions cut 1 base from V and 5 bases from J, with 11 bases between. The CDR3 totals 14 residues. Germline loops: CDR1 LGHDT, CDR2 YNNKEL (reference sequence).

Turning to this clonotype: The library was designed around alpha chains, so this beta chain is a stray read whose abundance carries little weight. This chain connects TRBV10-3 to TRBJ1-1, with D possibly matching TRBD1 (5 bases). Germline V lookup: CDR1 ENHRY, CDR2 SYGVKD. Trimming shortened V by 11 bases and J by 3 bases, and 16 bases separated the two germline ends. The CDR3 loop spans 13 amino acids. The CDR3 bases are TGTGCCCTAAGGAGGGGCTGGGACACTGAAGCTTTCTTT. Its translation is CALRRGWDTEAFF.

Notes on this clonotype: This beta chain is an unintended read in a library built for alpha chains; its size means little. This chain links TRBV5-1 with TRBJ2-1, with unresolved D. The V gene lost 4 bases and the J gene lost 8 bases, with 19 bases spanning the gap. CDR1 is SGHRS, CDR2 YFSETQ, per germline. This CDR3 spans 15 amino acids. As DNA, the CDR3 is TGCGCCAGCAGCGCGGCTGGGATTCTCTCGGATGAGCAGTTCTTC. Protein product: CASSAAGILSDEQFF.

This clonotype was seen more than once but under ten times. At one end, the junction sequence differs from germline, possibly due to a read error. Little can be read into the size of this beta chain, an off-target read in a library designed for alpha chains. This chain links TRBV6-6 with TRBJ2-5, with D tentatively TRBD2 (6 bases). This CDR3 region has 12 residues. The germline gives CDR1 MNHNY, CDR2 SVGAGI (reference sequence). The CDR3 is CVSSPPEGTQYF. For the CDR3, the DNA is TGTGTCAGCTCTCCCCCGGAGGGGACCCAGTACTTC.

In the case of this clonotype: This beta chain was picked up by a library intended for alpha chains and is off target, so its count carries little meaning. The chain joins TRBV7-2 to TRBJ2-3; 11 nucleotides agree with TRBD2. CDR3 length: 16 residues. CDR1 is SGHTA, CDR2 FQGNSA, per germline. V lost 5 bases and J lost 9; bases outside the gene matches: 13. CDR3 bases: TGTGCCAGCAGCCCAGGACTAGCGGGTGAGCTCGGGACGCAGTATTTT. This codes for CASSPGLAGELGTQYF.

Many counts were recorded for this clonotype. This beta chain was picked up by a library intended for alpha chains and is off target, so its count carries little meaning. This sequence joins TRBV7-2 and TRBJ1-6; D call uncertain. The germline V and J ends were trimmed by 0 bases and 19 bases, with 13 bases remaining between them. The CDR3 has 12 residues. The germline V gene has CDR1 SGHTA and CDR2 FQGNSA. This chain's CDR3 is CASSLAGKDAHF. The CDR3, as DNA: TGTGCCAGCAGCTTAGCAGGCAAGGACGCTCACTTT.

This clonotype is classed as medium-sized. A library prepared for alpha chains yielded this beta chain as an off-target read; its size is of little meaning. The gene calls are TRBV29-1 and TRBJ2-2; D remains ambiguous. The CDR3 is made up of 13 amino acids. Germline lookup yields CDR1 SQVTM and CDR2 ANQGSEA. V was clipped by 7 bases and J by 0 bases, with 9 bases between them. CDR3 residues: CSADGPNTGELFF. The DNA of the CDR3 is TGCAGCGCAGACGGGCCGAACACCGGGGAGCTGTTTTTT.

As concerns this clonotype: Sequence at one end of the junction differs from germline and may be a read error. This beta chain is an off-target read within a library intended for alpha chains, so its frequency means little. This sequence joins TRBV7-9 and TRBJ2-1; TRBD2 aligns across 13 bases. The V gene's germline CDR1 is SEHNR and CDR2 FQNEAQ (reference sequence). The CDR3 consists of 17 residues. The CDR3 is CANSLPLLAGGLYEQFF. CDR3 nucleotide sequence: TGTGCCAACAGCTTACCCCTACTAGCGGGAGGGTTATATGAGCAGTTCTTC.

A remark on this clonotype: This beta chain lies outside the target of a library built for alpha chains; its clone size means little. This chain joins TRBV5-1 and TRBJ2-2; 12 positions agree with TRBD1. Trimming took 4 bases from V and 2 from J; bases not matched to a gene: 12. Per the germline V gene, CDR1 is SGHRS and CDR2 is YFSETQ. This CDR3 is built from 19 residues. CDR3 in amino acids: CASSTYPGQGAQNTGELFF. The CDR3 coding sequence is TGCGCCAGCAGCACTTACCCGGGACAGGGGGCGCAAAACACCGGGGAGCTGTTTTTT. Drawing the rest from reference TRBV5-1 and TRBJ2-2, the complete variable domain is KAGVTQTPRYLIKTRGQQVTLSCSPISGHRSVSWYQQTPGQGLQFLFEYFSETQRNKGNFPGRFSGRQFSNSRSEMNVSTLELGDSALYLCASSTYPGQGAQNTGELFFGEGSRLTVL.